This TCR beta chain originates from a study of T-cell memory formation after mild COVID-19. Regarding the study as a whole: The study found contracting CD4+ clones mainly in CM and EM and contracting CD8+ clones in EMRA. Among clones contracting day 15 to 85, CD4/CD8 was balanced, whereas later expanders leaned CD4+.

The CDR3 consists of 16 residues. Looked up from germline, CDR1 is SGHRS and CDR2 is YFSETQ. Trimming removed 3 bases from V and 1 base from J; junction bases left unmatched: 9. 5'RACE with constant-segment primers built TCRalpha and TCRbeta cDNA libraries with UMIs. TCRdb redid the calling of the 5' RACE reads with MiXCR, one entry per CDR3 protein. The sample holds hundreds of thousands of distinct CDR3 sequences; roughly 22% are singletons and the top ten take around 7.7%. This clonotype was recorded many times. The antigen is unknown. Sequencing was done on a sample of PBMCs or a T cell subset sorted from them (not recorded which). The genes are TRBV5-1 and TRBJ2-5, with 7 bases aligning to TRBD1. This TCR derives from an adult woman who had mild COVID-19 (a few samples of this study predate the infection). Cell type and time point are not known. The CDR3 DNA sequence: TGCGCCAGCAGCTCTGGCGGTAGGGGGCCCCAAGAGACCCAGTACTTC. This encodes CASSSGGRGPQETQYF.